The 32 T cell receptor beta chains reported below all come from one sample, sequenced in a study of blood T cell repertoires in COVID-19. Generated by immunoSEQ multiplex PCR, the TCRdb table keeps only in-frame clones and is missing some. The table includes under 20,000 clones, about 80% detected once. The sequenced sample was peripheral blood. The receptors shown here come from an older man with acute or convalescent COVID-19.

The chain links TRBV19 to TRBJ2-5; D gene uncertain. V lost 3 bases to trimming and J lost 4 bases, with 9 bases between them. Germline assignment: CDR1 LNHDA and CDR2 SQIVND (reference sequence). The CDR3 runs 13 residues. The CDR3 sequence: CASSMSVGETQYF. DNA for the CDR3: TGTGCCAGTAGTATGAGCGTTGGAGAGACCCAGTACTTC. Variable domain in full (rest from reference TRBV19 and TRBJ2-5): DGGITQSPKYLFRKEGQNVTLSCEQNLNHDAMYWYRQDPGQGLRLIYYSQIVNDFQKGDIAEGYSVSREKKESFPLTVTSAQKNPTAFYLCASSMSVGETQYFGPGTRLLVL.

The chain links TRBV4-2 to TRBJ1-2; D unclear. The germline V and J ends were trimmed by 0 bases and 10 bases, with 15 bases remaining between them. The CDR3 covers 14 residues. The germline CDR1 and CDR2 sequences are LGHNA and YNFKEQ. The CDR3 bases are TGTGCCAGCAGCCAAGATGAAAGGAGCGGAGTCTACACCTTC. Translation: CASSQDERSGVYTF.

The J gene is TRBJ1-4, the V gene TRBV19; possibly TRBD1 for D (5 bases). In germline, CDR1 is LNHDA, CDR2 SQIVND (reference sequence). The CDR3 length is 15 residues. V lost 3 bases and J lost 4, with 12 bases in between. The CDR3 sequence is CASSIAGTHNEKLFF. The CDR3 nucleotides read TGTGCCAGTAGTATCGCGGGGACCCATAATGAAAAACTGTTTTTT. The full variable domain, its missing parts supplied by reference TRBV19 and TRBJ1-4, is DGGITQSPKYLFRKEGQNVTLSCEQNLNHDAMYWYRQDPGQGLRLIYYSQIVNDFQKGDIAEGYSVSREKKESFPLTVTSAQKNPTAFYLCASSIAGTHNEKLFFGSGTQLSVL.

This clone was seen once. V is TRBV7-9 and J is TRBJ2-1; D is possibly TRBD1 (6 bases). The CDR3 runs 13 residues. The V gene's germline CDR1 is SEHNR and CDR2 FQNEAQ (reference sequence). Trimming stripped 4 bases from V and 8 bases from J, with 12 bases between. The CDR3 bases are TGTGCCAGCAGCTCCCAGACAGGTCATGAGCAGTTCTTC. As protein: CASSSQTGHEQFF.

The chain combines TRBV11-2 with TRBJ2-5; 10 bases align to TRBD2. Per germline, CDR1 SGHAT and CDR2 FQNNGV. J was trimmed by 4 bases and V by 3 bases; bases with no gene match: 5. The CDR3 extends over 15 amino acids. The DNA for the CDR3 is TGTGCCAGCAGCTTTAGTAGCGGGGGGAGAGAGACCCAGTACTTC. Amino acid sequence: CASSFSSGGRETQYF.

The genes are TRBV5-4 and TRBJ2-7; TRBD1 is a possible D gene (6 bases). The CDR3 totals 12 residues. Trimming shortened V by 4 bases and J by 5 bases, and 10 bases separated the two germline ends. Germline V gene data show CDR1 as SGHNT and CDR2 as YYREEE (reference sequence). The CDR3 sequence: CASSSRGNEQYF. The CDR3, as DNA: TGTGCCAGCAGCAGCAGGGGTAACGAGCAGTACTTC. The full variable domain, its missing parts supplied by reference TRBV5-4 and TRBJ2-7, is ETGVTQSPTHLIKTRGQQVTLRCSSQSGHNTVSWYQQALGQGPQFIFQYYREEENGRGNFPPRFSGLQFPNYSSELNVNALELDDSALYLCASSSRGNEQYFGPGTRLTVT.

The rearrangement links TRBV5-6 to TRBJ1-5, with D perhaps TRBD1 (6 bases). CDR1 is SGHDT, CDR2 YYEEEE, per germline. V lost 4 bases and J 0 bases, leaving 17 bases between the germline ends. The CDR3 spans 17 residues. The CDR3 region has the DNA TGTGCCAGCAGCCTAAGGGCCGAGGGGGTTAGCAATCAGCCCCAGCATTTT. Its protein product is CASSLRAEGVSNQPQHF.

The chain combines TRBV11-2 with TRBJ1-1; 9 bases align to TRBD1. The V gene end was trimmed by 6 bases and the J gene end by 1 base; junction bases not matched to a gene: 9. This CDR3 is built from 16 residues. Germline V gene lookup returns CDR1 SGHAT and CDR2 FQNNGV. In nucleotides, the CDR3 is TGTGCCAGCAGAATTCCGGGACAGGGTGAGAACACTGAAGCTTTCTTT. Translated, it gives CASRIPGQGENTEAFF.

V gene TRBV20-1 combines with J gene TRBJ1-1, with D hard to call. Germline V gene lookup returns CDR1 DFQATT and CDR2 SNEGSKA (reference sequence). V was shortened by 3 bases and J by 1 base, with 12 bases between the two germline ends. The CDR3 is 14 amino acids. The CDR3 is CSASLLQPNTEAFF. The CDR3 nucleotides read TGCAGTGCTAGTCTGTTACAACCGAACACTGAAGCTTTCTTT.

This chain connects TRBV19 to TRBJ2-1, with a possible D match to TRBD1 (5 bases). The germline V gene encodes CDR1 LNHDA and CDR2 SQIVND (reference sequence). The V end was cut by 4 bases, the J end by 0 bases, with 13 bases between. The CDR3 is 16 residues long. Here the CDR3 reads CASSTPTASSYNEQFF. CDR3 in DNA: TGTGCCAGTAGTACCCCGACAGCTAGCTCCTACAATGAGCAGTTCTTC.

This chain joins TRBV6-2 or TRBV6-3 and TRBJ2-5; 9 bases are shared with TRBD2. The germline CDR1 and CDR2 sequences are MNHEY and SVGEGT. The trim removed 6 bases at V and 4 bases at J, leaving 12 bases unmatched. CDR3 length: 16 amino acids. The CDR3 nucleotides read TGTGCCAGCAGCCCTTTCCAGCGGGGGGTTCGAGAGACCCAGTACTTC. Protein sequence: CASSPFQRGVRETQYF.

This clone was recorded once. The V and J genes are TRBV5-6 and TRBJ2-5; D is possibly TRBD1 (5 bases). Trimming stripped 1 base from V and 4 bases from J, with 11 bases between. Germline values: CDR1 SGHDT, CDR2 YYEEEE. This CDR3 has 14 amino acids. The CDR3 nucleotides are TGTGCCAGCAGCTTGCCCGGAACAGGAGAGACCCAGTACTTC. Protein sequence: CASSLPGTGETQYF.

The rearrangement joins TRBV4-1 to TRBJ2-5; D is perhaps TRBD1 (6 bases). The V and J ends lost 0 bases and 3 bases respectively, with 11 bases between them. This CDR3 has 15 amino acids. Germline V gives CDR1 MGHRA, CDR2 YSYEKL. Here the CDR3 DNA reads TGCGCCAGCAGCCAAGATGGGTACAGGGAAGAGACCCAGTACTTC. Its protein product is CASSQDGYREETQYF.

This chain uses TRBV5-6 with TRBJ2-5; D perhaps matches TRBD1 (6 bases). The CDR3 is 17 residues long. Deletions cut 0 bases from V and 5 bases from J, with 20 bases between. Germline loops: CDR1 SGHDT, CDR2 YYEEEE. CDR3 amino acids: CASSLGGTGILSETQYF. CDR3 nucleotides: TGTGCCAGCAGCTTGGGGGGAACAGGGATTTTGTCGGAGACCCAGTACTTC. Filled out from reference TRBV5-6 and TRBJ2-5, the complete variable domain reads DAGVTQSPTHLIKTRGQQVTLRCSPKSGHDTVSWYQQALGQGPQFIFQYYEEEERQRGNFPDRFSGHQFPNYSSELNVNALLLGDSALYLCASSLGGTGILSETQYFGPGTRLLVL.

This chain joins TRBV6-5 and TRBJ1-1, with D possibly being TRBD1 (5 bases). Germline values: CDR1 MNHEY, CDR2 SVGAGI. The CDR3 covers 15 residues. V gave up 0 bases and J gave up 0 bases, with 8 bases separating them. The CDR3 sequence is CASSYSGDMNTEAFF. The CDR3 region has the DNA TGTGCCAGCAGTTACTCAGGGGATATGAACACTGAAGCTTTCTTT.

This rearrangement joins TRBV27 to TRBJ1-1; 7 nucleotides match TRBD1. This CDR3 has 14 amino acids. CDR1 and CDR2 (germline): MNHEY, SMNVEV (reference sequence). V lost 5 bases to trimming and J lost 7 bases; unmatched junction nucleotides: 10. Here the CDR3 reads CASSPTGSRGEAFF. The CDR3 nucleotides read TGTGCCAGCAGTCCGACAGGGTCCCGAGGTGAAGCTTTCTTT.

This clone was counted a single time. The chain links TRBV7-2 to TRBJ2-3, with 12 bases fitting TRBD1. The CDR3 has 16 amino acids. The germline CDR1 and CDR2 sequences are SGHTA and FQGNSA. V trimming: 6 bases; J trimming: 6 bases; junction bases outside the gene matches: 10. The CDR3 loop reads CASRPPGTGGWDTQYF. The CDR3 coding sequence is TGTGCCAGCAGGCCCCCCGGGACAGGGGGCTGGGATACGCAGTATTTT.

This clone was found a few times. This CDR3 is CASSQDPIGGTNEKLFF. For the CDR3, the DNA is TGCGCCAGCAGCCAAGATCCTATAGGGGGAACTAATGAAAAACTGTTTTTT. V gene TRBV4-1 combines with J gene TRBJ1-4, with D perhaps matching TRBD1 (6 bases). CDR1 and CDR2 (germline): MGHRA, YSYEKL. The CDR3 extends over 17 amino acids. V was shortened by 0 bases and J by 1 base, with 12 bases between the two germline ends.

This clone has just one count. In DNA, the CDR3 is TGCGCCAGCAGGGGCGAAGGGGGGGCGAATTATGGCTACACCTTC. Encoded protein: CASRGEGGANYGYTF. The chain carries TRBV5-1 and TRBJ1-2; D is perhaps TRBD1 (6 bases). The V and J ends lost 5 bases and 5 bases respectively, with 19 bases between them. The CDR3 totals 15 residues. Germline lookup yields CDR1 SGHRS and CDR2 YFSETQ.

The chain uses TRBV30 and TRBJ1-1; perhaps TRBD1 as D (5 bases). CDR3 length: 13 amino acids. Per the germline V gene, CDR1 is GTSNPN and CDR2 is SVGIG (reference sequence). Trimming pared 3 bases from V and 5 bases from J, leaving 13 bases between. The CDR3, as DNA: TGTGCCTGGAGCCAGGGCTTACGAACTGAAGCTTTCTTT. Translating gives CAWSQGLRTEAFF.

The chain combines TRBV5-6 with TRBJ2-1; no firm D call. The CDR3 consists of 12 residues. Germline CDR1 SGHDT, CDR2 YYEEEE. V was trimmed by 3 bases and J by 5 bases, leaving 6 bases between them. The CDR3 loop is CASSSQDNEQFF. CDR3 DNA sequence: TGTGCCAGCAGCTCCCAGGACAATGAGCAGTTCTTC.

This chain uses TRBV10-2 with TRBJ1-5; possibly TRBD1 for D (6 bases). The CDR3 has 17 amino acids. Trimming pared 2 bases from V and 2 bases from J, leaving 16 bases between. CDR1 and CDR2 from the germline V gene are WSHSY and SAAADI. In DNA form, the CDR3 reads TGCGCCAGCAGTGAGGTAGGGCAGGGGTCGGGCAATCAGCCCCAGCATTTT. This sequence encodes CASSEVGQGSGNQPQHF.

The chain carries TRBV27 and TRBJ2-4; TRBD1 aligns across 11 bases. Trimming took 2 bases from V and 4 from J; bases not matched to a gene: 4. The CDR3 has 16 amino acids. The germline V gene encodes CDR1 MNHEY and CDR2 SMNVEV (reference sequence). In DNA, the CDR3 is TGTGCCAGCAGTTTAGGAGGGACAGGGGGAAAAAACATTCAGTACTTC. Protein: CASSLGGTGGKNIQYF.

This chain links TRBV4-3 with TRBJ2-1; TRBD2 agrees at 9 bases. Germline values: CDR1 LGHNA, CDR2 YSLEER. J lost 10 bases, V lost 1 base, and 8 bases had no gene match. The CDR3 sequence is 15 residues long. The CDR3 loop is CASSQGASGGSEQFF. CDR3 DNA: TGCGCCAGCAGCCAAGGAGCCAGCGGGGGGTCGGAGCAGTTCTTC.

This clone is a singleton in its sample. V is TRBV7-2 and J is TRBJ1-4; D might be TRBD1 (5 bases). The CDR3 has 14 amino acids. The ends were cut back, 0 bases at V and 7 bases at J, with 9 bases in the middle. The germline CDR1 and CDR2 sequences are SGHTA and FQGNSA. In DNA form, the CDR3 reads TGTGCCAGCAGCTTAGCGGGGCGAGGTGAAAAACTGTTTTTT. This gives the protein CASSLAGRGEKLFF.

The chain joins TRBV7-2 to TRBJ2-2, with D perhaps TRBD1 (6 bases). Germline lookup yields CDR1 SGHTA and CDR2 FQGNSA. The CDR3 runs 15 residues. The V and J ends lost 11 bases and 6 bases respectively, with 22 bases between them. This CDR3 reads CAGADSLIPAGELFF. The CDR3 DNA sequence: TGTGCCGGGGCGGACAGTCTTATCCCTGCCGGGGAGCTGTTTTTT.

J is TRBJ2-5 and V is TRBV2, with 7 bases aligning to TRBD1. The CDR3 has 12 amino acids. The V segment lost 7 bases and the J segment 4 bases; nucleotides outside the gene matches: 3. Germline CDR1 reads SNHLY; CDR2 reads FYNNEI. The CDR3 protein is CASKGAGETQYF. For the CDR3, the DNA is TGTGCCAGCAAGGGGGCCGGAGAGACCCAGTACTTC.

This clone was seen only once. The rearrangement joins TRBV7-3 to TRBJ2-1; the match to TRBD1 covers 7 bases. V lost 5 bases and J lost 8; bases outside the gene matches: 3. This CDR3 region has 12 residues. The germline V gene encodes CDR1 SGHTA and CDR2 FQGTGA. As DNA, the CDR3 is TGTGCCAGCAGCATAGACAGGGATGAGCAGTTCTTC. Its translation is CASSIDRDEQFF.

This clone was observed a handful of times. The chain uses TRBV3-1 (or the pseudogene TRBV3-2) and TRBJ1-2, with a tentative D call TRBD1 (6 bases). Trimming took 4 bases from V and 4 from J, leaving 13 bases between them. CDR1 is LGHDT, CDR2 YNNKEL, per germline (reference sequence). The CDR3 is made up of 14 amino acids. The CDR3 region is CASSPWGGGYGYTF. The CDR3 region has the DNA TGTGCCAGCAGCCCATGGGGAGGGGGCTATGGCTACACCTTC.

The chain links TRBV7-9 to TRBJ2-7; 7 bases are a match to TRBD1. With 5 bases clipped from V and 5 bases from J, the junction kept 6 bases outside the gene matches. The CDR3 length is 13 residues. The germline V gene has CDR1 SEHNR and CDR2 FQNEAQ (reference sequence). The CDR3 DNA sequence: TGTGCCAGCAGCCCGACAGGGAGTAACGAGCAGTACTTC. Translated: CASSPTGSNEQYF.

The rearrangement uses TRBV6-5 and TRBJ1-5; 9 bases line up with TRBD1. The CDR3 length is 14 residues. Germline CDR1 is MNHEY and CDR2 is SVGAGI. V dropped 6 bases and J dropped 6; count of bases not matched to a gene: 6. The CDR3 coding sequence is TGTGCCAGCAGCAATGACAGGGGGGGTCAGCCCCAGCATTTT. It is translated as CASSNDRGGQPQHF.

CDR3: CASSLRQRGNTIYF. The CDR3, as DNA: TGTGCCAGCAGCTTACGGCAGCGAGGAAACACCATATATTTT. The chain carries TRBV13 and TRBJ1-3; D is unresolved. Looked up from germline, CDR1 is PRHDT and CDR2 is FYEKMQ (reference sequence). The ends were cut back, 2 bases at V and 4 bases at J, with 9 bases in the middle. The CDR3 has 14 amino acids.